These 17 T cell receptor beta chains share one sample of origin, sequenced in a study of T cell repertoires in cytomegalovirus infection. TCRdb ran MiXCR on the reads and lists one entry per CDR3 protein. The table records more than 150,000 distinct CDR3 sequences, 15% to 20% of them present only once. Sequencing input: PBMCs. The origin of the receptors is a human donor in good health (CMV status not recorded). Some clones in this sample may be carry-over from other donors' samples.

This clonotype came up a few times. The chain has TRBV27 and TRBJ2-7; 8 bases align to TRBD2. J lost 2 bases, V lost 7 bases, and 7 bases had no gene match. Germline V CDR1 and CDR2: MNHEY, SMNVEV (reference sequence). The length of the CDR3 is 14 residues. The DNA of the CDR3 is TGTGCCAGCAAAGGGATAGCGGGACCCTACGAGCAGTACTTC. Translation gives CASKGIAGPYEQYF.

This clonotype was detected many times. V gene TRBV12-3 or TRBV12-4 combines with J gene TRBJ2-7, with 11 bases matching TRBD2. The CDR3 totals 14 residues. The ends lost 1 base at V and 6 bases at J; junction bases unmatched: 2. This chain's CDR3 is CASSLVAGGGEQYF. CDR3 sequence (DNA): TGTGCCAGCAGTTTAGTAGCGGGAGGGGGCGAGCAGTACTTC.

The genes are TRBV28 and TRBJ1-5; D is unclear. Between the trimmed V and J ends, which lost 5 bases and 4 bases, there was a span of 6 bases. Germline CDR1 and CDR2: MDHEN and SYDVKM. The CDR3 consists of 12 residues. CDR3 in DNA: TGTGCCAGCAGTCACATGAATCAGCCCCAGCATTTT. Its translation: CASSHMNQPQHF.

This chain joins TRBV29-1 and TRBJ1-6; D perhaps matches TRBD1 (5 bases). The V gene lost 4 bases and the J gene lost 6 bases, with 10 bases spanning the gap. CDR1 is SQVTM, CDR2 ANQGSEA, per germline. The CDR3 contains 13 residues. The CDR3 reads CSVGTTVNSPLHF. The CDR3 coding sequence is TGCAGCGTTGGAACGACAGTTAATTCACCCCTCCACTTT.

This clonotype has only a few counts. V usage is TRBV29-1 and J usage is TRBJ1-1, with 7 bases fitting TRBD1. Germline V gene data show CDR1 as SQVTM and CDR2 as ANQGSEA. This CDR3 region has 13 residues. The trim removed 3 bases at V and 3 bases at J, leaving 4 bases unmatched. CDR3 residues: CSVEPGGYTEAFF. The CDR3 DNA sequence: TGCAGCGTTGAGCCAGGGGGGTACACTGAAGCTTTCTTT.

The chain combines TRBV28 with TRBJ2-7; no firm D call. Between the trimmed V and J ends, which lost 2 bases and 3 bases, there was a span of 11 bases. Germline values: CDR1 MDHEN, CDR2 SYDVKM. CDR3 size: 14 residues. This chain's CDR3 is CASSLSGPLYEQYF. The CDR3 coding sequence is TGTGCCAGCAGTTTAAGTGGCCCCCTCTACGAGCAGTACTTC. Full variable domain (missing parts from reference TRBV28 and TRBJ2-7): DVKVTQSSRYLVKRTGEKVFLECVQDMDHENMFWYRQDPGLGLRLIYFSYDVKMKEKGDIPEGYSVSREKKERFSLILESASTNQTSMYLCASSLSGPLYEQYFGPGTRLTVT.

This clonotype was counted many times. This chain joins TRBV12-3 or TRBV12-4 and TRBJ1-6; no clear D gene. The V end was cut by 3 bases, the J end by 5 bases, with 11 bases between. This CDR3 spans 15 amino acids. The CDR3 spells CASSFGGLHNSPLHF. In DNA, the CDR3 is TGTGCCAGCAGTTTCGGAGGACTGCATAATTCACCCCTCCACTTT.

The V gene is TRBV30, the J gene TRBJ2-6, with a possible D match to TRBD1 (6 bases). The CDR3 consists of 16 residues. The germline V gene encodes CDR1 GTSNPN and CDR2 SVGIG (reference sequence). V lost 4 bases, J lost 0 bases, and 13 bases lay in between. The CDR3 DNA reads TGTGCCTGGATTTCCGGACAGTTCTCTGGGGCCAACGTCCTGACTTTC. Its translation: CAWISGQFSGANVLTF.

With respect to this clonotype: This likely comes from a read error, as the CDR3 has no conserved phenylalanine or tryptophan at its end. This rearrangement joins TRBV19 to TRBJ1-2; the D is unclear. CDR3 size: 13 residues. Germline loops: CDR1 LNHDA, CDR2 SQIVND (reference sequence). V lost 5 bases to trimming and J lost 4 bases, with 11 bases between them. The chain's CDR3 is CASSPPVFYGYTY. In DNA, the CDR3 is TGTGCCAGTAGTCCCCCGGTCTTCTATGGCTACACCTAC.

The rearrangement uses TRBV9 and TRBJ2-1; 10 bases fit TRBD2. The V and J ends lost 4 bases and 8 bases, in that order; junction bases with no gene match: 15. The germline V gene has CDR1 SGDLS and CDR2 YYNGEE. The CDR3 runs 17 residues. The CDR3 here is CASSQVRGLAGEDEQFF. CDR3 in DNA: TGTGCCAGCAGCCAGGTCCGAGGGCTAGCGGGAGAGGATGAGCAGTTCTTC.

The chain couples TRBV18 to TRBJ2-2; the D is unclear. Germline values: CDR1 KGHSH, CDR2 LQKENI. The V end lost 5 bases, the J end lost 6 bases, and 10 bases lay between the germline ends. This CDR3 spans 13 amino acids. The chain's CDR3 is CASSSSKAGELFF. CDR3 DNA sequence: TGTGCCAGCTCAAGTTCGAAGGCCGGGGAGCTGTTTTTT.

This clonotype showed up just a few times. The chain has TRBV7-3 and TRBJ2-1; 7 bases are a match to TRBD2. The CDR3 length is 15 residues. In germline, CDR1 is SGHTA, CDR2 FQGTGA. V trimming: 5 bases; J trimming: 4 bases; junction bases outside the gene matches: 8. The CDR3 here is CASSLETGGYNEQFF. The CDR3 nucleotides are TGTGCCAGCAGCCTAGAGACGGGAGGATACAATGAGCAGTTCTTC. The full variable domain, completed using reference TRBV7-3 and TRBJ2-1, is GAGVSQTPSNKVTEKGKYVELRCDPISGHTALYWYRQSLGQGPEFLIYFQGTGAADDSGLPNDRFFAVRPEGSVSTLKIQRTERGDSAVYLCASSLETGGYNEQFFGPGTRLTVL.

This chain joins TRBV5-6 and TRBJ1-5, with 9 bases that match TRBD1. The CDR3 is made up of 16 amino acids. V trimming: 2 bases; J trimming: 0 bases; junction bases outside the gene matches: 3. Per the germline V gene, CDR1 is SGHDT and CDR2 is YYEEEE. The chain's CDR3 is CASSFRTGDSNQPQHF. The DNA of the CDR3 is TGTGCCAGCAGCTTTAGGACAGGGGATAGCAATCAGCCCCAGCATTTT.

In its sample, this clonotype was seen many times. This chain joins TRBV7-9 and TRBJ2-1; the D is unclear. V lost 5 bases and J 0 bases, leaving 8 bases between the germline ends. The CDR3 runs to 14 residues. Germline assignment: CDR1 SEHNR and CDR2 FQNEAQ (reference sequence). Here the CDR3 reads CASSPTYSYNEQFF. The CDR3 nucleotides read TGTGCCAGCAGCCCTACGTACTCCTACAATGAGCAGTTCTTC.

The gene calls are TRBV6-2 or TRBV6-3 and TRBJ2-5; D not certain. Trimming left V 4 bases short and J 5 bases short, with 11 bases between. The germline V gene encodes CDR1 MNHEY and CDR2 SVGEGT. This CDR3 comprises 13 residues. The CDR3 DNA is TGTGCCAGCAGTTCCGTAAAAAGTGAGACCCAGTACTTC. Translating it yields CASSSVKSETQYF.

This clonotype was detected a few times. V usage is TRBV12-3 or TRBV12-4 and J usage is TRBJ1-5; D gene uncertain. V lost 5 bases, J lost 2 bases, and 10 bases lay in between. There are 14 residues in the CDR3. The CDR3 coding sequence is TGTGCCAGCAGTCGATACACGGGCAATCAGCCCCAGCATTTT. It translates to CASSRYTGNQPQHF.

In this sample, this clonotype turned up a few times. At one end the junction does not follow the germline gene, possibly because of a read error. This sequence joins TRBV7-7 and TRBJ2-5; TRBD2 might be the D (6 bases). The CDR3 is 12 residues long. Germline V CDR1 and CDR2: SSHAT, FNYEAQ (reference sequence). CDR3: CASSPEGETQYF. CDR3 DNA sequence: TGTGCTAGCAGCCCGGAGGGAGAGACCCAGTACTTC.